The 21 T cell receptor beta chains presented below share a single source sample, sequenced in a study of T cells in Graves' hyperthyroidism and ophthalmopathy. Amplification yielded TCR beta CDR3 regions, with RNA transcripts as the source. TCR CDR3 underwent first-round RT-PCR with the HTBI primer set. In TCRdb, the multiplex PCR reads were re-called with MiXCR into one record per CDR3 protein. The repertoire holds about 720,000 distinct CDR3 sequences, with roughly a sixth as singletons. The sequenced sample was blood. The receptors were sampled from a woman aged 45 to 65 with Graves' hyperthyroidism that later progressed to Graves' ophthalmopathy.

This clonotype has ten or more counts. This chain uses TRBV27 with TRBJ1-5, with unresolved D. Trimming pared 3 bases from V and 0 bases from J, leaving 12 bases between. Germline loops: CDR1 MNHEY, CDR2 SMNVEV (reference sequence). The CDR3 contains 16 residues. The CDR3 region has the DNA TGTGCCAGCAGTTTTTCTGGTGGGGTTAGCAATCAGCCCCAGCATTTT. The encoded protein is CASSFSGGVSNQPQHF.

The chain has TRBV7-9 and TRBJ2-4; 8 positions agree with TRBD2. V was clipped by 3 bases and J by 7 bases; unmatched bases: 8. Germline lookup yields CDR1 SEHNR and CDR2 FQNEAQ (reference sequence). The CDR3 length is 15 residues. The CDR3 sequence is CASSFPRGGRNIQYF. The CDR3 DNA reads TGTGCCAGCAGCTTCCCCCGGGGGGGCCGGAACATTCAGTACTTC.

The chain is built from TRBV5-1 and TRBJ1-1; D is uncertain. This CDR3 region has 16 residues. Per germline, CDR1 SGHRS and CDR2 YFSETQ. The ends were cut back, 1 base at V and 0 bases at J, with 13 bases in the middle. CDR3 region: CASSLPRRLMNTEAFF. The CDR3 bases are TGCGCCAGCAGCTTGCCCAGGAGGCTAATGAACACTGAAGCTTTCTTT.

This clonotype has more than one count but fewer than ten. The rearrangement uses TRBV11-2 and TRBJ1-4; 8 nucleotides match TRBD1. Losses at the gene ends were 2 bases for V and 8 bases for J; bases not matched to a gene: 7. There are 15 residues in the CDR3. Germline CDR1 SGHAT, CDR2 FQNNGV. CDR3 nucleotide sequence: TGTGCCAGCAGCTTAAGGGACAGGCGAGCCGAAAAACTGTTTTTT. Translation gives CASSLRDRRAEKLFF.

This clonotype was counted many times. The chain combines TRBV7-6 with TRBJ1-1; D might be TRBD1 (5 bases). CDR3 length equals 15 residues. CDR1 is SGHVS, CDR2 FNYEAQ, per germline. The germline V and J ends were trimmed by 5 bases and 1 base, with 14 bases remaining between them. CDR3: CASSAGRNWNTEAFF. The CDR3 DNA sequence: TGTGCCAGCAGCGCGGGACGTAATTGGAACACTGAAGCTTTCTTT.

This chain links TRBV6-1 with TRBJ2-7; 12 bases line up with TRBD2. V was pared by 5 bases and J by 1 base, with 3 bases of the junction left unmatched. Germline V CDR1 and CDR2: MNHNS, SASEGT. The CDR3 spans 15 residues. CDR3 DNA: TGTGCCAGCAGTCCGACTAGCGGGAGATCCTACGAGCAGTACTTC. Encoded protein: CASSPTSGRSYEQYF.

This clonotype showed up just a few times. This chain joins TRBV5-1 and TRBJ2-3; D remains ambiguous. The CDR3 covers 12 residues. The germline V gene has CDR1 SGHRS and CDR2 YFSETQ. V lost 5 bases and J lost 3, with 7 bases in between. The CDR3 sequence is CASRYGTDTQYF. Here the CDR3 DNA reads TGCGCCAGCAGATATGGGACAGATACGCAGTATTTT.

The V and J genes are TRBV7-2 and TRBJ2-3; D not certain. Germline V gene data show CDR1 as SGHTA and CDR2 as FQGNSA. V shed 5 bases and J shed 1 base, with 10 bases lying between them. The CDR3 is 14 residues long. The CDR3 DNA follows: TGTGCCAGCAGCCCGGGCTGGGGCACAGATACGCAGTATTTT. Translation: CASSPGWGTDTQYF.

As for this clonotype: A clone one base away is much larger, so this may be a read error. This rearrangement joins TRBV2 to TRBJ2-7; no clear D. V lost 5 bases, J lost 7 bases, and 15 bases lay in between. This CDR3 comprises 13 residues. Germline V lookup: CDR1 SNHLY, CDR2 FYNNEI. DNA for the CDR3: TGTGCCAGCAGTAAGGGCAGAAACTGGGAGCAGTACTTC. Its protein product is CASSKGRNWEQYF.

This clonotype was detected only a few times. The chain carries TRBV29-1 and TRBJ1-2; no clear D gene. V lost 5 bases to trimming and J lost 2 bases, with 9 bases between them. Germline V gene lookup returns CDR1 SQVTM and CDR2 ANQGSEA. This CDR3 comprises 12 residues. CDR3 in amino acids: CSVLVGNYGYTF. DNA of the CDR3: TGCAGCGTTTTGGTAGGGAACTATGGCTACACCTTC.

This chain connects TRBV6-1 to TRBJ1-6; no reliable D call. The germline V gene has CDR1 MNHNS and CDR2 SASEGT. The CDR3 sequence is 13 residues long. The germline V and J ends were trimmed by 4 bases and 4 bases, with 5 bases remaining between them. The CDR3 bases are TGTGCCAGCAGTGGGAATTATAATTCACCCCTCCACTTT. Amino acid sequence: CASSGNYNSPLHF.

Details on this clonotype: A much more abundant neighbour one base away suggests this may be a read error. This chain joins TRBV29-1 and TRBJ1-1; D is undetermined. There are 12 residues in the CDR3. CDR1 and CDR2 (germline): SQVTM, ANQGSEA. The V end was cut by 2 bases, the J end by 1 base, with 5 bases between. The CDR3, as DNA: TGCAGCGTTGAACGGGAGAACACTGAAGCTTTCTTT. Encoded protein: CSVERENTEAFF.

The sample holds a few counts of this clonotype. A read error may account for a junction end that differs from germline. In nucleotides, the CDR3 is TGTGCTAGCAGCTTAACCAGCGGGGCTAGCACAGATACGCAGTATTTT. It is translated as CASSLTSGASTDTQYF. The chain employs TRBV7-7 and TRBJ2-3; TRBD2 matches at 7 bases. Germline CDR1 and CDR2: SSHAT and FNYEAQ (reference sequence). The CDR3 runs 16 residues. The full variable domain, completed using reference TRBV7-7 and TRBJ2-3, is GAGVSQSPRYKVTKRGQDVTLRCDPISSHATLYWYQQALGQGPEFLTYFNYEAQPDKSGLPSDRFSAERPEGSISTLTIQRTEQRDSAMYRCASSLTSGASTDTQYFGPGTRLTVL.

This rearrangement joins TRBV30 to TRBJ2-2, with D possibly being TRBD1 or TRBD2 (6 bases each). The CDR3 has 16 residues. V lost 0 bases to trimming and J lost 6 bases, with 17 bases between them. Germline assignment: CDR1 GTSNPN and CDR2 SVGIG (reference sequence). As DNA, the CDR3 is TGTGCCTGGAGTGTTACGAGGGGGGCGCCTGCCGGGGAGCTGTTTTTT. Translation: CAWSVTRGAPAGELFF.

The chain combines TRBV15 with TRBJ2-5; 8 nucleotides agree with TRBD1. The CDR3 totals 15 residues. The trim removed 3 bases at V and 2 bases at J, leaving 5 bases unmatched. CDR1 is LNHNV and CDR2 is YYDKDF in the germline V gene (reference sequence). CDR3 coding DNA: TGTGCCACCAGCAGCCGGGACAGGACTCAAGAGACCCAGTACTTC. This sequence encodes CATSSRDRTQETQYF. Using reference TRBV15 and TRBJ2-5 for the parts outside the CDR3, the full variable domain is DAMVIQNPRYQVTQFGKPVTLSCSQTLNHNVMYWYQQKSSQAPKLLFHYYDKDFNNEADTPDNFQSRRPNTSFCFLDIRSPGLGDTAMYLCATSSRDRTQETQYFGPGTRLLVL.

This clonotype was counted ten times or more. The chain carries TRBV18 and TRBJ1-1; possibly TRBD1 for D (5 bases). Trimming left V 3 bases short and J 5 bases short, with 13 bases between. The germline V gene has CDR1 KGHSH and CDR2 LQKENI. The CDR3 is 14 residues long. In DNA form, the CDR3 reads TGTGCCAGCTCACCCCTCCAGGGATCGACTGAAGCTTTCTTT. It encodes CASSPLQGSTEAFF.

This clonotype was seen a handful of times. The CDR3 sequence: CASSLGQKTNYGYTF. DNA of the CDR3: TGTGCCAGCAGCTTAGGACAGAAGACCAACTATGGCTACACCTTC. This chain links TRBV7-2 with TRBJ1-2; possible D gene TRBD1, 5 bases. The CDR3 extends over 15 amino acids. Deletions cut 1 base from V and 2 bases from J, with 11 bases between. Germline CDR1 is SGHTA and CDR2 is FQGNSA. The full variable domain, with the rest looked up from reference TRBV7-2 and TRBJ1-2, is GAGVSQSPSNKVTEKGKDVELRCDPISGHTALYWYRQSLGQGLEFLIYFQGNSAPDKSGLPSDRFSAERTGGSVSTLTIQRTQQEDSAVYLCASSLGQKTNYGYTFGSGTRLTVV.

The chain couples TRBV7-2 to TRBJ1-3; TRBD1 aligns across 9 bases. Trimming cost V 5 bases and J 1 base; bases outside gene matches: 12. The CDR3 contains 18 residues. Per the germline V gene, CDR1 is SGHTA and CDR2 is FQGNSA. This CDR3 reads CASSPGQGATLSGNTIYF. The CDR3 bases are TGTGCCAGCAGCCCGGGACAGGGAGCGACCCTATCTGGAAACACCATATATTTT.

This clonotype was counted ten times or more. The chain couples TRBV7-9 to TRBJ2-7; a weak D match, TRBD1 (6 bases). This CDR3 region has 14 residues. The V end lost 3 bases, the J end lost 2 bases, and 11 bases lay between the germline ends. Germline lookup yields CDR1 SEHNR and CDR2 FQNEAQ (reference sequence). DNA of the CDR3: TGTGCCAGCAGCTTCCGGGACACACCCTACGAGCAGTACTTC. Its protein product is CASSFRDTPYEQYF. Supplemented by reference TRBV7-9 and TRBJ2-7, the full variable domain reads DTGVSQNPRHKITKRGQNVTFRCDPISEHNRLYWYRQTLGQGPEFLTYFQNEAQLEKSRLLSDRFSAERPKGSFSTLEIQRTEQGDSAMYLCASSFRDTPYEQYFGPGTRLTVT.

This chain links TRBV7-2 with TRBJ1-4, with 10 bases lining up with TRBD1. The V and J ends lost 2 bases and 8 bases, in that order; junction bases with no gene match: 5. CDR3 length: 15 residues. Germline CDR1 and CDR2: SGHTA and FQGNSA. The chain's CDR3 is CASSLWGQGMEKLFF. CDR3 nucleotide sequence: TGTGCCAGCAGCTTATGGGGACAGGGGATGGAAAAACTGTTTTTT. Full variable domain (rest looked up from reference TRBV7-2 and TRBJ1-4): GAGVSQSPSNKVTEKGKDVELRCDPISGHTALYWYRQSLGQGLEFLIYFQGNSAPDKSGLPSDRFSAERTGGSVSTLTIQRTQQEDSAVYLCASSLWGQGMEKLFFGSGTQLSVL.

The rearrangement uses TRBV4-1 and TRBJ1-1, with D unresolved. The CDR3 runs to 15 residues. The germline gives CDR1 MGHRA, CDR2 YSYEKL. Trimming stripped 0 bases from V and 0 bases from J, with 8 bases between. The CDR3 region is CASSQDRIVNTEAFF. DNA for the CDR3: TGCGCCAGCAGCCAAGATAGGATAGTGAACACTGAAGCTTTCTTT.